A single sample gave rise to the 7 T cell receptor beta chains below, sequenced in a study of cytomegalovirus exposure and HLA in healthy donors. The PCR used 60 Vbeta and 13 Jbeta primers. Measured with immunoSEQ multiplex PCR; TCRdb has only the in-frame clones, and not every one. Of 130,000 or so clones listed, approximately 8.9% are singletons. Source material: PBMCs. The receptors were sampled from a woman aged 40 to 50 in good health and CMV-seropositive.

This clone has a handful of counts. The genes are TRBV2 and TRBJ2-3, with 8 bases aligning to TRBD2. Germline CDR1 SNHLY, CDR2 FYNNEI. V shed 3 bases and J 0 bases; nucleotides not matched to a gene: 5. CDR3 size: 16 residues. The CDR3 sequence is CASSDSRGGSTDTQYF. CDR3 sequence (DNA): TGTGCCAGCAGTGACTCCCGGGGGGGCAGCACAGATACGCAGTATTTT.

Worth noting for this clone: This CDR3 is also generated by other DNA sequences in the sample. V gene TRBV20-1 combines with J gene TRBJ1-1; no reliable D call. CDR1 is DFQATT and CDR2 is SNEGSKA in the germline V gene (reference sequence). Trimming stripped 5 bases from V and 1 base from J, with 5 bases between. The CDR3 is made up of 11 amino acids. This chain's CDR3 is CSAPGNTEAFF. CDR3 bases: TGCAGTGCTCCGGGGAACACTGAAGCTTTCTTT.

The chain joins TRBV6-6 to TRBJ1-2, with D maybe TRBD1 (5 bases). The CDR3 covers 15 residues. V lost 2 bases, J lost 5 bases, and 15 bases lay in between. Germline V gene lookup returns CDR1 MNHNY and CDR2 SVGAGI (reference sequence). The CDR3 coding sequence is TGTGCCAGCAGTTACCAGGGAAACCCTTTATATGGCTACACCTTC. Protein: CASSYQGNPLYGYTF.

The chain has TRBV5-5 and TRBJ1-2; D is perhaps TRBD1 (5 bases). V was clipped by 1 base and J by 5 bases, with 24 bases between them. The germline V gene encodes CDR1 SGHKS and CDR2 YYEKEE (reference sequence). This CDR3 contains 18 residues. The CDR3 region has the DNA TGTGCCAGCAGCTTGTACGTCGGGTTAGGCCAGGGTGGGTATGGCTACACCTTC. It is translated as CASSLYVGLGQGGYGYTF.

The V and J genes are TRBV7-9 and TRBJ2-2; TRBD1 is a possible D gene (7 bases). This CDR3 spans 17 amino acids. Germline loops: CDR1 SEHNR, CDR2 FQNEAQ (reference sequence). The V end lost 5 bases, the J end lost 0 bases, and 16 bases lay between the germline ends. The CDR3 sequence is CASSVRQGLTNTGELFF. The CDR3 DNA follows: TGTGCCAGCAGCGTGAGACAGGGACTGACGAACACCGGGGAGCTGTTTTTT.

V and J are TRBV4-3 and TRBJ2-3; no firm D call. CDR3 size: 16 residues. The V gene lost 0 bases and the J gene lost 0 bases, with 10 bases spanning the gap. Per the germline V gene, CDR1 is LGHNA and CDR2 is YSLEER. CDR3 amino acids: CASSQEWAHSTDTQYF. The DNA for the CDR3 is TGCGCCAGCAGCCAAGAATGGGCACATAGCACAGATACGCAGTATTTT.

The chain joins TRBV7-9 to TRBJ2-4; 12 bases fit TRBD2. Germline V gives CDR1 SEHNR, CDR2 FQNEAQ (reference sequence). Trimming cost V 5 bases and J 12 bases; bases outside gene matches: 23. This CDR3 comprises 19 residues. The CDR3 coding sequence is TGTGCCAGCAGCCCCACGCTAGGGGCGACTAGCGGGGGCCCCATTACTCAGTACTTC. This codes for CASSPTLGATSGGPITQYF.